This T cell receptor beta chain came from a study of OX40 agonist ivuxolimab in advanced cancers. This clone was counted only a few times. The method was immunoSEQ multiplex PCR; TCRdb's version includes in-frame clones alone and lacks a portion of them. The sample includes 25,000 to 40,000 clones, more than 75% seen only once; the top ten take around 30%. The material was CD4+ or CD8+ T cells sorted from blood, obtained in a trial of the OX40 agonist ivuxolimab. The origin of this receptor is an adult with an advanced solid tumor such as melanoma, head and neck, liver or kidney cancer.

The CDR3 nucleotides are TGCGCCAGCAGTGAGTCGTGGGAAACCGAGCAGTACTTC. Its protein is CASSESWETEQYF. The rearrangement uses TRBV10-1 and TRBJ2-7; D unresolved. Germline-derived CDR1 and CDR2 are WNHNN and SYGVQD (reference sequence). The CDR3 sequence is 13 residues long. Trimming pared 0 bases from V and 6 bases from J, leaving 9 bases between.